A selection of T cell receptor beta chains follows, all from one sample in a study of cytomegalovirus exposure and HLA in healthy donors. Only in-frame clones appear in the TCRdb table, and some are missing; sequencing was by immunoSEQ multiplex PCR. This sample has roughly 100,000 clones, with 75% to 85% found just once. Sequencing was carried out using PBMCs. These receptors all stem from a young man in good health and CMV-seronegative. Both conserved end residues are part of each CDR3. D genes are given only for firm matches. A clone size is listed for some rows: how often the clone was seen (once, few, many), or a class if it is expanded.

CDR3aa: CASRSRGRQEQFF
CDR3nt: TGTGCCAGTCGAAGCAGGGGGCGCCAGGAGCAGTTCTTC
j_gene: TRBJ2-1
abundance: NA
d_gene: TRBD1
len: 13
v_gene: TRBV7-8

CDR3aa: CASSQEAHEETQYF
CDR3nt: TGCGCCAGCAGCCAAGAAGCCCACGAAGAGACCCAGTACTTC
j_gene: TRBJ2-5
abundance: NA
d_gene: NA
len: 14
v_gene: TRBV4-3

CDR3aa: CASSVTSAREQFF
CDR3nt: TGCGCCAGCAGCGTGACTAGCGCCAGGGAGCAGTTCTTC
j_gene: TRBJ2-1
abundance: NA
d_gene: TRBD2
len: 13
v_gene: TRBV5-1

CDR3aa: CASSASYSTEAFF
CDR3nt: TGTGCCAGCAGTGCATCATACTCCACTGAAGCTTTCTTT
j_gene: TRBJ1-1
abundance: NA
d_gene: NA
len: 13
v_gene: TRBV6-1

CDR3aa: CASSLWAAEQETQYF
CDR3nt: TGTGCCAGCAGCTTATGGGCCGCCGAGCAAGAGACCCAGTACTTC
j_gene: TRBJ2-5
abundance: NA
d_gene: NA
len: 15
v_gene: TRBV5-6

CDR3aa: CASSLDGHPNQPQHF
CDR3nt: TGCGCCAGCAGCTTGGACGGACACCCAAATCAGCCCCAGCATTTT
j_gene: TRBJ1-5
abundance: few
d_gene: NA
len: 15
v_gene: TRBV5-1

CDR3aa: CASSPIFDRQETQYF
CDR3nt: TGTGCCAGCTCACCAATCTTCGACAGGCAGGAGACCCAGTACTTC
j_gene: TRBJ2-5
abundance: NA
d_gene: NA
len: 15
v_gene: TRBV18

CDR3aa: CARRATRNEQYF
CDR3nt: TGTGCCAGAAGGGCGACTAGGAATGAGCAGTACTTC
j_gene: TRBJ2-7
abundance: NA
d_gene: NA
len: 12
v_gene: TRBV5-3

CDR3aa: CAWSYEAPGELFF
CDR3nt: TGTGCCTGGAGTTACGAGGCCCCCGGGGAGCTGTTTTTT
j_gene: TRBJ2-2
abundance: NA
d_gene: NA
len: 13
v_gene: TRBV30

CDR3aa: CASSWPIGTGDYEQYF
CDR3nt: TGTGCCAGCAGCTGGCCTATCGGGACAGGGGATTACGAGCAGTACTTC
j_gene: TRBJ2-7
abundance: NA
d_gene: TRBD1
len: 16
v_gene: TRBV4-2

CDR3aa: CASTLRVLNEQFF
CDR3nt: TGTGCCAGCACTCTACGGGTCCTCAATGAGCAGTTCTTC
j_gene: TRBJ2-1
abundance: NA
d_gene: NA
len: 13
v_gene: TRBV2

CDR3aa: CATYPAHYSYEQYF
CDR3nt: TGTGCCACTTACCCGGCGCATTACAGCTACGAGCAGTACTTC
j_gene: TRBJ2-7
abundance: NA
d_gene: NA
len: 14
v_gene: TRBV28

CDR3aa: CASSPLTGVDEQFF
CDR3nt: TGTGCCAGCAGTCCGTTGACCGGGGTCGATGAGCAGTTCTTC
j_gene: TRBJ2-1
abundance: NA
d_gene: NA
len: 14
v_gene: TRBV28

CDR3aa: CASSLVGAGGWETQYF
CDR3nt: TGTGCCAGCAGCTTAGTTGGGGCGGGAGGGTGGGAGACCCAGTACTTC
j_gene: TRBJ2-5
abundance: NA
d_gene: TRBD2
len: 16
v_gene: TRBV7-2

CDR3aa: CASSLGLAGGGSYEQYF
CDR3nt: TGCGCCAGCAGTCTAGGACTAGCGGGAGGCGGTTCCTACGAGCAGTACTTC
j_gene: TRBJ2-7
abundance: NA
d_gene: TRBD2
len: 17
v_gene: TRBV5-1

CDR3aa: CASSLAGQGTDTQYF
CDR3nt: TGCGCCAGCAGCTTGGCCGGCCAGGGCACAGATACGCAGTATTTT
j_gene: TRBJ2-3
abundance: NA
d_gene: NA
len: 15
v_gene: TRBV5-1

CDR3aa: CASSSGGSGIAGELFF
CDR3nt: TGTGCCAGCAGCTCAGGGGGGTCAGGGATCGCCGGGGAGCTGTTTTTT
j_gene: TRBJ2-2
abundance: NA
d_gene: NA
len: 16
v_gene: TRBV7-2

CDR3aa: CASITGQGADQPQHF
CDR3nt: TGTGCCAGCATTACGGGACAGGGAGCCGATCAGCCCCAGCATTTT
j_gene: TRBJ1-5
abundance: NA
d_gene: TRBD1
len: 15
v_gene: TRBV6-1